This TCR beta chain appears in the sequencing data of a study of T cells in Graves' hyperthyroidism and ophthalmopathy. What was amplified from RNA transcripts were TCR beta CDR3 regions. Initially, a first-round RT-PCR of the TCR CDR3 employed the HTBI primer set. A single record per CDR3 protein comes from TCRdb applying MiXCR to the multiplex PCR reads. The data contain hundreds of thousands of distinct CDR3 sequences, about a sixth of them singletons. Germline V gene sequence: CDR1 SGHAT, CDR2 FQNNGV. The V and J ends lost 1 base and 5 bases, in that order; junction bases with no gene match: 9. This CDR3 is built from 16 residues.

This clonotype was obtained from a woman aged 25 to 39 with Graves' hyperthyroidism. This rearrangement joins TRBV11-2 to TRBJ2-5; 8 bases line up with TRBD2. The sample was blood. In DNA, the CDR3 is TGTGCCAGCAGCTTAGGAGTCGGGGGGGTTGGGGAGACCCAGTACTTC. It specifies CASSLGVGGVGETQYF.